The sequence of this TCR beta chain was determined in a study of cytomegalovirus exposure and HLA in healthy donors. In the PCR, 60 Vbeta and 13 Jbeta primers were used. Some clones are missing from TCRdb's copy, which holds only in-frame ones; the method was immunoSEQ multiplex PCR. The repertoire holds about 140,000 clones, with 73% as singletons. V gave up 2 bases and J gave up 2 bases, with 13 bases separating them. Germline V gene sequence: CDR1 ENHRY, CDR2 SYGVKD. The CDR3 spans 15 residues. Sequencing was done on a sample of PBMCs. The rearrangement uses TRBV10-3 and TRBJ2-7; D is perhaps TRBD1 (5 bases). The clonotype was recovered from a woman in her thirties or forties in good health and CMV-seronegative. CDR3 DNA: TGTGCCATCAGTGAGGACAGAGAGTACGCCTACGAGCAGTACGTC. It is translated as CAISEDREYAYEQYV.